This TCR beta chain was recovered during a study of Ad26.COV2.S vaccination and SARS-CoV-2 variants. Study background: The COV1001 Ad26.COV2.S trial arm included the donor. Ad26.COV2.S, an intramuscular injection, was given once or twice 56 days apart. Overall study results and limits: Overall T cell responses may have been underestimated by the analyses of TCR breadth and depth.

This table comes from immunoSEQ multiplex PCR, and its TCRdb copy is limited to in-frame clones, with some not included. Seen here are 410,000 or so clones, about nine tenths observed once, and the top ten hold 12%. For this clone: The antigen remains undetermined.

J was trimmed by 2 bases and V by 4 bases; bases with no gene match: 10. Germline CDR1 LGHNA, CDR2 YSLEER. CDR3 length: 16 residues. Indicated treatment: some 20 received Ad26.COV2.S at low or high dose, single or two shots; several received placebo; per-sample allocation not given. Samples were taken on day 63 after the first vaccine or placebo injection. The chain recombines TRBV4-3 with TRBJ2-7; the match to TRBD1 covers 8 bases. The clonotype originates from a person between 18 and 59 years old who received the Ad26.COV2.S COVID-19 vaccine or a placebo. Source: peripheral blood, taken in a trial of Ad26.COV2.S vaccine versus placebo. CDR3 protein: CASSLSGTGETYEQYF. DNA for the CDR3: TGCGCCAGCAGCCTATCCGGGACAGGCGAGACCTACGAGCAGTACTTC.